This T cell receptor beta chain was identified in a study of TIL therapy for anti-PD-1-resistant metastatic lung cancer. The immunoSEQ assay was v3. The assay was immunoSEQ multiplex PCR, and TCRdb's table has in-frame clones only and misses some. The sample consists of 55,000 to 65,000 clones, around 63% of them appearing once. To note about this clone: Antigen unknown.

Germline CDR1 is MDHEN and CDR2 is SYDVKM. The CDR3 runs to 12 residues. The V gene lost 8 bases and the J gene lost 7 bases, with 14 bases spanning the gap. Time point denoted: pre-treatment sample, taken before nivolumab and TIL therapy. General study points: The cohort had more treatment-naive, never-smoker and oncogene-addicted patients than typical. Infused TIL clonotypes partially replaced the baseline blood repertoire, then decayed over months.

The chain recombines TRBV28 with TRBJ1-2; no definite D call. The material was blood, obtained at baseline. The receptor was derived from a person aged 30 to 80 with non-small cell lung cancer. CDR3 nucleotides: TGTGCCAGCGCAAGGTTAATAGGTGGCTACACCTTC. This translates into CASARLIGGYTF.